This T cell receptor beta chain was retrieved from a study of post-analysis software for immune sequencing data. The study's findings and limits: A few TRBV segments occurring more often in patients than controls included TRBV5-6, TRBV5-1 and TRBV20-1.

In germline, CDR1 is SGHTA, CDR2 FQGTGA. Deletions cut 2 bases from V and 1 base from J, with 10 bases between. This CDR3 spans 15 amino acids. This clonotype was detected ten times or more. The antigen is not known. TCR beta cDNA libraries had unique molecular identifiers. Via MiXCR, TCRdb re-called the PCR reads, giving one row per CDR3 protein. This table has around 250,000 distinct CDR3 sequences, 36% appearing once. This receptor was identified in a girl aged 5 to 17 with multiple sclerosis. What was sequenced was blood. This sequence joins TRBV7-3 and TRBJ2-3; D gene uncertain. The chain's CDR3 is CASSLVSSGTDTQYF. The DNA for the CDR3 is TGTGCCAGCAGCTTAGTGTCCAGCGGCACAGATACGCAGTATTTT.